Reported below is one TCR beta chain. What it binds is not known. The data were obtained in a study of vaccination effects on CD4 cells after COVID-19. The CDR3 runs 15 residues. J lost 2 bases, V lost 0 bases, and 2 bases had no gene match. CDR1 and CDR2 (germline): SGDLS, YYNGEE. Data came from immunoSEQ multiplex PCR; TCRdb stores just in-frame clones and leaves some out. The sample carries about 45,000 clones, around 77% recorded once. Antigen-specific CD4+ T cells expanded by the ViraFEST assay with viral peptide pools were then sequenced. CD4+ T cells were isolated after around 10 days of culture. The vaccine recipients had no prior SARS-CoV-2 infection, with negative nucleocapsid antibodies. Wells each received around 2 million PBMC, cultured with approximately 10 IU/ml IL-2 and roughly 9.3 ug/ml peptides.

The material was CD4+ T cells from PBMCs cultured with SARS-CoV-2 spike peptides, obtained before COVID-19 vaccination. The rearrangement uses TRBV9 and TRBJ2-1; TRBD2 matches at 7 bases. The sequence derives from a human donor who received a COVID-19 vaccine. The CDR3 coding sequence is TGTGCCAGCAGCGTAGCTAGCGGTACCTACAATGAGCAGTTCTTC. As protein: CASSVASGTYNEQFF. The full variable domain, with the rest looked up from reference TRBV9 and TRBJ2-1, is DSGVTQTPKHLITATGQRVTLRCSPRSGDLSVYWYQQSLDQGLQFLIQYYNGEERAKGNILERFSAQQFPDLHSELNLSSLELGDSALYFCASSVASGTYNEQFFGPGTRLTVL.